The source of this T cell receptor (beta chain) is a study of CD8+ T cells in alopecia areata. Findings and caveats of the study: Under tofacitinib, fewer expanded CD8+ clones appeared among the top 100 scalp clones. Sequencing of scalp samples also captures resident alphabeta T cells of normal skin. Scalp and blood samples kept many expanded lesional clones throughout tofacitinib.

This clone came up a few times. Its specificity is not known. CDR3 length: 14 residues. V was cut by 5 bases and J by 4 bases, with 14 bases left in between. From germline, CDR1 is LNHDA and CDR2 SQIVND (reference sequence). As the sequencing template, cDNA was produced by extracting RNA and reverse transcribing it. The method was immunoSEQ multiplex PCR; TCRdb's version includes in-frame clones alone and lacks a portion of them. The data contain a few hundred thousand clones, roughly 56% of them singletons. Treatment noted: oral pan-JAK inhibitor, 5-10 mg twice daily. The specimen comprised CD4+ T cells sorted from blood, sampled at week 4, from a patient treated with tofacitinib. This TCR was sampled from a human donor with alopecia areata. V and J are TRBV19 and TRBJ1-1; no clear D. DNA of the CDR3: TGTGCCAGTAGTTCGCCGGGGTTACCCACTGAAGCTTTCTTT. This codes for CASSSPGLPTEAFF.